Reported below is one TCR beta chain. Profiled with immunoSEQ multiplex PCR; TCRdb holds only in-frame clones, not every one. The sample lists 450,000 to 600,000 clones; 79% were seen once. The sample is drawn from a study of shared clonotypes between healthy human individuals. Germline V gives CDR1 SGHTS, CDR2 YDEGEE. The CDR3 spans 15 residues. Trimming removed 1 base at V and 3 bases at J, with 13 bases between. The chain has TRBV5-8 and TRBJ1-1; D gene ambiguous. Material: PBMCs. The clonotype was recovered from a middle-aged woman in good health. Some clones in this sample may be carry-over from other donors' samples. As DNA, the CDR3 is TGTGCCAGCAGCTTGCGTACTTTAATAGACACTGAAGCTTTCTTT. It translates to CASSLRTLIDTEAFF. Looking up the rest from reference TRBV5-8 and TRBJ1-1 gives the full variable domain: EAGVTQSPTHLIKTRGQQATLRCSPISGHTSVYWYQQALGLGLQFLLWYDEGEERNRGNFPPRFSGRQFPNYSSELNVNALELEDSALYLCASSLRTLIDTEAFFGQGTRLTVV.